The rows below give T cell receptor beta chains drawn from one sample of a study of CD8 T cells in Susac syndrome. From the immunoSEQ multiplex PCR reads, TCRdb called clonotypes with MiXCR, one entry per CDR3 protein. The repertoire holds 200,000 to 250,000 distinct CDR3 sequences, with 95% as singletons. The sequencing sample was made of CD4+ T cells from PBMCs. These TCRs come from a human donor with multiple sclerosis. Both conserved end residues are part of each CDR3. Fields, in order: V gene, clone size, D gene, J gene, CDR3 protein, CDR3 DNA. D genes are given only for firm matches. Clone size, where shown, is once, few, many, or a class for clones that have expanded.

>TRBV3-1|.|.|TRBJ1-2
CASSHPDSYGYTF
TGTGCCAGCAGCCATCCCGACAGCTATGGCTACACCTTC
>TRBV5-1|.|TRBD1|TRBJ2-5
CASRTGVETQYF
TGCGCCAGCAGGACAGGGGTTGAGACCCAGTACTTC
>TRBV20-1|.|.|TRBJ2-3
CSARKRPTDTQYF
TGCAGTGCTCGAAAGCGCCCTACAGATACGCAGTATTTT
>TRBV6-2/TRBV6-3|.|TRBD1|TRBJ1-1
CASSRYHDLGDRGRNTEAFF
TGTGCCAGCAGCCGATATCACGACCTCGGGGACAGGGGCCGTAACACTGAAGCTTTCTTT
>TRBV10-3|.|TRBD1|TRBJ2-7
CAISEGQGSSYEQYF
TGTGCCATCAGTGAGGGACAGGGAAGCTCCTACGAGCAGTACTTC
>TRBV27|once|.|TRBJ1-2
CASRGDTRYGYTF
TGTGCCAGCAGAGGGGACACACGCTATGGCTACACCTTC
>TRBV29-1|.|TRBD2|TRBJ2-3
CSTPGATSGITDTQYF
TGCAGCACCCCCGGGGCGACTAGCGGGATCACAGATACGCAGTATTTT
>TRBV4-2|.|.|TRBJ2-3
CASSQAGLPPDTQYF
TGTGCCAGCAGCCAAGCTGGTTTGCCCCCAGATACGCAGTATTTT
>TRBV3-1|once|.|TRBJ2-3
CASSQAPIRRDTQYF
TGTGCCAGCAGCCAAGCCCCCATTCGGAGAGATACGCAGTATTTT
>TRBV2|.|.|TRBJ1-1
CASSADLNTEAFF
TGTGCCAGCAGTGCAGACCTCAACACTGAAGCTTTCTTT
>TRBV30|.|TRBD2|TRBJ2-1
CAWSVGGRATWNEQFF
TGTGCCTGGAGTGTAGGTGGGAGGGCCACGTGGAATGAGCAGTTCTTC
>TRBV25-1|.|.|TRBJ1-6
CASTRGMGNSPLHF
TGTGCCAGCACTCGGGGTATGGGTAATTCACCCCTCCACTTT
>TRBV29-1|.|.|TRBJ1-2
CSVAAGTYGYTF
TGCAGCGTTGCTGCCGGGACGTATGGCTACACCTTC
>TRBV10-3|.|.|TRBJ2-1
CAISEGTRSANEQFF
TGTGCCATCAGTGAGGGGACACGCTCAGCCAATGAGCAGTTCTTC
>TRBV12-5|.|.|TRBJ2-7
CASGPESYEQYF
TGTGCTAGTGGGCCAGAGTCCTACGAGCAGTACTTC
>TRBV21-1|.|.|TRBJ2-7
CASSKALGSYEQYF
TGTGCCAGCAGCAAAGCACTAGGCTCCTACGAGCAGTACTTC
>TRBV7-2|.|.|TRBJ2-7
CASSLGVFKQYF
TGTGCCAGCAGCTTAGGGGTGTTTAAGCAGTACTTC
>TRBV29-1|.|.|TRBJ2-3
CSVQFTDTQYF
TGCAGCGTACAGTTTACAGATACGCAGTATTTT
>TRBV6-2/TRBV6-3|.|TRBD2|TRBJ2-3
CASSYLLAGGTDTQYF
TGTGCCAGCAGTTACCTACTAGCGGGAGGTACAGATACGCAGTATTTT
>TRBV3-1|once|TRBD2|TRBJ2-7
CASSRTSGGTYEQYF
TGTGCCAGCAGTCGGACTAGCGGGGGGACCTACGAGCAGTACTTC
>TRBV3-1|.|.|TRBJ2-1
CASSQDFNRKNNEQFF
TGTGCCAGCAGCCAAGATTTCAACAGAAAAAACAATGAGCAGTTCTTC
>TRBV2|few|.|TRBJ2-7
CASSETAYEQYF
TGTGCCAGCAGTGAGACAGCCTACGAGCAGTACTTC
>TRBV12-3/TRBV12-4|.|.|TRBJ2-3
CASSSGTSTQYF
TGTGCCAGCAGTTCCGGAACATCTACGCAGTATTTT
>TRBV20-1|.|TRBD2|TRBJ2-5
CSAKSGGLGETQYF
TGCAGTGCTAAAAGCGGGGGCCTGGGGGAGACCCAGTACTTC
>TRBV29-1|.|.|TRBJ1-1
CSAVLGSNTEAFF
TGCAGCGCCGTTCTGGGGTCGAACACTGAAGCTTTCTTT
>TRBV3-1|.|.|TRBJ1-1
CASSQDRDSRTEAFF
TGTGCCAGCAGCCAAGATCGTGACAGCAGGACTGAAGCTTTCTTT
>TRBV20-1|.|TRBD1|TRBJ2-5
CSAVDRGETQYF
TGCAGTGCGGTCGACAGGGGTGAGACCCAGTACTTC
>TRBV3-1|.|.|TRBJ2-7
CASSHLETGRGDGEQYF
TGTGCCAGCAGCCACCTCGAGACAGGTAGGGGGGACGGCGAGCAGTACTTC
>TRBV5-1|.|.|TRBJ2-3
CASSLVAGTDTQYF
TGCGCCAGCAGCTTGGTGGCTGGCACAGATACGCAGTATTTT
>TRBV7-2|.|TRBD1|TRBJ2-7
CASSLFRGQSTYYEQYF
TGTGCCAGCAGCTTATTTCGGGGACAGAGCACTTACTACGAGCAGTACTTC
>TRBV5-4|.|.|TRBJ1-2
CASSFGYGYTF
TGTGCCAGCAGCTTCGGCTATGGCTACACCTTC
>TRBV2|.|.|TRBJ1-2
CASGKQGGDYGYTF
TGTGCCAGCGGTAAACAGGGAGGAGACTATGGCTACACCTTC
>TRBV15|.|TRBD1|TRBJ2-1
CATSRGGTGSDEQFF
TGTGCCACCAGCAGAGGAGGGACAGGGAGCGATGAGCAGTTCTTC
>TRBV28|.|.|TRBJ2-3
CASSSITSTDTQYF
TGTGCCAGCAGTTCAATAACTAGCACAGATACGCAGTATTTT
>TRBV6-5|.|.|TRBJ2-7
CASSYSGTAYEQYF
TGTGCCAGCAGTTACTCGGGCACAGCCTACGAGCAGTACTTC
>TRBV12-3/TRBV12-4|.|.|TRBJ2-5
CASSLLAAETQYF
TGTGCCAGCAGTTTACTAGCCGCGGAGACCCAGTACTTC
>TRBV20-1|once|.|TRBJ1-4
CSGMNRVLVF
TGCAGTGGTATGAACCGGGTCCTCGTTTTT
>TRBV5-1|.|.|TRBJ2-7
CASSLNRAEQYF
TGCGCCAGCAGCTTGAACAGGGCCGAGCAGTACTTC
>TRBV21-1|.|.|TRBJ2-1
CASSGHYNEQFF
TGTGCCAGCAGCGGACACTACAATGAGCAGTTCTTC
>TRBV30|.|TRBD1|TRBJ1-2
CAWSWGRQGANYGYTF
TGTGCCTGGAGTTGGGGCCGGCAGGGGGCTAACTATGGCTACACCTTC
>TRBV20-1|.|TRBD2|TRBJ2-7
CSARRERGRYEQYF
TGCAGTGCTAGGAGGGAGCGGGGGAGATACGAGCAGTACTTC
>TRBV27|.|TRBD1|TRBJ1-2
CATTPRWDREGGYTF
TGTGCCACCACCCCTAGGTGGGACAGGGAAGGGGGCTACACCTTC
>TRBV30|once|.|TRBJ2-3
CAWSPGTLRGYF
TGTGCCTGGAGTCCCGGGACTCTCCGAGGGTATTTT
>TRBV12-3/TRBV12-4|.|TRBD1|TRBJ2-1
CASSRDRGNEQFF
TGTGCCAGCAGCCGAGACAGGGGGAATGAGCAGTTCTTC
>TRBV29-1|.|.|TRBJ2-7
CSAGRQAPYEQYF
TGCAGCGCTGGGCGTCAGGCTCCCTACGAGCAGTACTTC
>TRBV30|.|.|TRBJ2-2
CAWSGTFGRELFF
TGTGCCTGGAGTGGCACCTTTGGACGGGAGCTGTTTTTT
>TRBV29-1|few|TRBD2|TRBJ2-7
CSVTSGSSYEQYF
TGCAGCGTTACTAGCGGGAGCTCCTACGAGCAGTACTTC
>TRBV12-3/TRBV12-4|.|.|TRBJ2-4
CASSFPRRLENIQYF
TGTGCCAGCAGTTTCCCCCGGAGGCTGGAAAACATTCAGTACTTC